Listed below are T cell receptor beta chains from one sample, sequenced in a study of identical twins. MiXCR, run by TCRdb on the 5' RACE reads, gives a single entry per CDR3 protein. The table shows around 1.7 million distinct CDR3 sequences, with 25% to 35% occurring only once. The sequencing sample was made of cord blood. These receptors came from a newborn girl in good health. The CDR3 runs from the conserved cysteine through the conserved F or W. A D gene is named only where the DNA matches it firmly. Clone size, where shown, is once, few, many, or a class for clones that have expanded.

d_call,clone_size,v_call,j_call,cdr3_nt,cdr3_aa
.,.,TRBV24-1,TRBJ2-5,TGTGCCACCAGTGAGTCCGGGACGGACCAAGAGACCCAGTACTTC,CATSESGTDQETQYF
.,.,TRBV29-1,TRBJ2-2,TGCAGCGTTGAAAGCACCGGGGAGCTGTTTTTT,CSVESTGELFF
.,.,TRBV3-1,TRBJ1-6,TGTGCCAGCAGCCAAGCCCCTCCGAGCTCCTATAATTCACCCCCCCACTTT,CASSQAPPSSYNSPPHF
TRBD2,.,TRBV29-1,TRBJ2-5,TGCAGCACATGGGGAACACGGGGGGAGGACAATGAGCAGTACTTC,CSTWGTRGEDNEQYF
TRBD2,.,TRBV28,TRBJ2-7,TGTGCCAGCAGTCCACTGACTAGCGGGACGTCCTACGAGCAGTACTTC,CASSPLTSGTSYEQYF
.,.,TRBV18,TRBJ1-1,TGTGCCAGCTCACCACTCAAGGGGACGGCGGGTACTGAAGCTTTCTTT,CASSPLKGTAGTEAFF
TRBD2,.,TRBV20-1,TRBJ2-7,TGCAGTGCTGACGGGAGGGCCGACGACGAGCAGTACTTC,CSADGRADDEQYF
TRBD1,.,TRBV20-1,TRBJ1-1,TGCAGTGCTCTTCGGACAGGGCCGAACACTGAAGCTTTCTTT,CSALRTGPNTEAFF
.,few,TRBV29-1,TRBJ2-5,TGCAGCGTTGATATAAGGCTAGGGGAGCAGTACTTC,CSVDIRLGEQYF
.,few,TRBV20-1,TRBJ2-1,TGCAGTGCTCGAGGCTTACCTAGGAGTCCCTACAATGAGCAGTTCTTC,CSARGLPRSPYNEQFF
.,.,TRBV20-1,TRBJ1-5,TGCAGTGCTAGAGAGATGGGGGCGGACAGACCCAATCAGCCCCAGCATTTT,CSAREMGADRPNQPQHF
TRBD2,once,TRBV20-1,TRBJ2-3,TGCAGTGCTAAACTAGCGGGAGGTCCCGTGAATACGCAGTATTTT,CSAKLAGGPVNTQYF